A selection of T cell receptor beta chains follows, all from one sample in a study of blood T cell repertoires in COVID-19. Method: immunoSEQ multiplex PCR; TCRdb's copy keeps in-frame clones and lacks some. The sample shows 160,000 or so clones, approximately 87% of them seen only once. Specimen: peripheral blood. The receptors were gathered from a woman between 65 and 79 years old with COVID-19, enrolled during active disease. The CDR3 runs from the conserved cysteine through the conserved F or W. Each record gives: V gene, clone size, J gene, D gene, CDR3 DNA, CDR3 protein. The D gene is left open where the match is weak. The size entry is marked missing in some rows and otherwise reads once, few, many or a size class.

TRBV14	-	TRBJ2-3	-	TGTGCCAGCAGCCCTTCACGGGTAGATACGCAGTATTTT	CASSPSRVDTQYF
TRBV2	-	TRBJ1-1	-	TGTGCCAGCCGGGAAGGGCCACAGAACACTGAAGCTTTCTTT	CASREGPQNTEAFF
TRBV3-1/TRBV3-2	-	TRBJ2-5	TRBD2	TGTGCCAGCAGCCGCCCCGGGACTAGCGGGTTGGAGACCCAGTACTTC	CASSRPGTSGLETQYF
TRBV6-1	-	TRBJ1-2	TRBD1	TGTGCCAGCAGTGAAAGGCTGTTCGGACAGGGAAACTATGGCTACACCTTC	CASSERLFGQGNYGYTF
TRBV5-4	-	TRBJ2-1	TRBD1	TGTGCCAGCAGCCTAAAGGGACAGTTTCAGTTCTTC	CASSLKGQFQFF
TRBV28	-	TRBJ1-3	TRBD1	TGTGCCAGCAGTTTTCGGACAGGGGGTAACTCTGGAAACACCATATATTTT	CASSFRTGGNSGNTIYF
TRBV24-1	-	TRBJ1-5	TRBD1	TGTGCCACCAGTGATAAGGGGACAGGGGTTCGTAATCAGCCCCAGCATTTT	CATSDKGTGVRNQPQHF
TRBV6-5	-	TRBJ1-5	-	TGTGCCAGCAGATTCGGCAATCAGCCCCAGCATTTT	CASRFGNQPQHF
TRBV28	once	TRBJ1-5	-	TGTGCCAGCAGTTTAGACAGCTATCAGCCCCAGCATTTT	CASSLDSYQPQHF
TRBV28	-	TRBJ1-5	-	TGTGCCAGCAGTTTATTACAGAAGCTCAGCAATCAGCCCCAGCATTTT	CASSLLQKLSNQPQHF
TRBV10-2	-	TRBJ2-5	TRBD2	TGCGCCAGCAGTGATGGACTAGCGGGGGGCCTAATTCAAGAGACCCAGTACTTC	CASSDGLAGGLIQETQYF
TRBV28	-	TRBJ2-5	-	TGTGCCAGCCGGACAGAAACAGACAGGAAAGAGACCCAGTACTTC	CASRTETDRKETQYF
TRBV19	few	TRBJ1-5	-	TGTGCCAGTAGTGTGGGACAAATTGAGGTTCAGCCCCAGCATTTT	CASSVGQIEVQPQHF
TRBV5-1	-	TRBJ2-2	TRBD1	TGCGCCAGCAGCATTGGACAGGGGACCGGGGAGCTGTTTTTT	CASSIGQGTGELFF
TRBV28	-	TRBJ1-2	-	TGTGCCAGCAGTCTCAGGGATGGCTACACCTTC	CASSLRDGYTF
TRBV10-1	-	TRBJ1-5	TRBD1	TGCGCCAGCAGTGAGGGGACAGGGAATCAGCCCCAGCATTTT	CASSEGTGNQPQHF
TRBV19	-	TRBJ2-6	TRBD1	TGTGCCAGAAGACAGGGGGCATCAGGGGCCAACGTCCTGACTTTC	CARRQGASGANVLTF
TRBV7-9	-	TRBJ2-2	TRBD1	TGTGCCAGCAGCCCAAGGGACAGGGAGAACACCGGGGAGCTGTTTTTT	CASSPRDRENTGELFF
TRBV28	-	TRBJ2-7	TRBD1	TGTGCCAGCAGCCAGCCCGGGACAGGGATTCACGAGCAGTACTTC	CASSQPGTGIHEQYF
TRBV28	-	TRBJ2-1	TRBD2	TGTGCCAGCGACGATAGCGGGGGGCCGTACAATGAGCAGTTCTTC	CASDDSGGPYNEQFF
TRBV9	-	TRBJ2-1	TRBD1	TGTGCCAGCAGCCCGAAGGGACAGGGGATCCACAATGAGCAGTTCTTC	CASSPKGQGIHNEQFF
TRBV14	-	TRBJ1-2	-	TGTGCCAGCAGCCAAGATTATTACTATGGCTACACCTTC	CASSQDYYYGYTF
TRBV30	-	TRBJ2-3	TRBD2	TGTGCCTGGAAGGAAGGACTAGCGTTTACAGATACGCAGTATTTT	CAWKEGLAFTDTQYF
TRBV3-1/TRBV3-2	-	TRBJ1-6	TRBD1	TGTGCCAGCAGCCCCCTGGGACAGGGAAGTGGGCAGAGTTCACCCCTCCACTTT	CASSPLGQGSGQSSPLHF
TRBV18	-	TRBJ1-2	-	TGTGCCAGCTCACCACCGACAGGATATGGCTACACCTTC	CASSPPTGYGYTF
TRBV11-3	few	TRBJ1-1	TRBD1	TGTGCCAGCAGCTTAGGGGGGACAGGGGCGATGAACACTGAAGCTTTCTTT	CASSLGGTGAMNTEAFF
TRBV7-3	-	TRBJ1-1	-	TGTGCCAGCAGCTTATTAGGGGGGGACACTGAAGCTTTCTTT	CASSLLGGDTEAFF
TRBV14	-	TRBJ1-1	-	TGTGCCAGCAGCCAAGTTTTCCCGACTCAGAACACTGAAGCTTTCTTT	CASSQVFPTQNTEAFF
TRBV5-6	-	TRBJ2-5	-	TGTGCCAGCAGCTCCGGAGGGAGATTTAAAGAGACCCAGTACTTC	CASSSGGRFKETQYF
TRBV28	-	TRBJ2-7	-	TGTGCCAGCAGTTCAGGTCTCAACGAGCAGTACTTC	CASSSGLNEQYF
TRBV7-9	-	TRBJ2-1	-	TGTGCCAGCAGCCCTACCACAGGGTATGAGCAGTTCTTC	CASSPTTGYEQFF
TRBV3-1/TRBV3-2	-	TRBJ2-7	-	TGTGCCAGCAGCCAGGTACTAGTTGCCACCTACGAGCAGTACTTC	CASSQVLVATYEQYF
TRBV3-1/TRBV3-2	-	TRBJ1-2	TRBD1	TGTGCCAGCAGAGACAGGGGAGGAGATGGCTACACCTTC	CASRDRGGDGYTF
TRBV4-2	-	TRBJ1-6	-	TGTGCCAGCAGCCAAGAGGGGCAGAGCTCCTATAATTCACCCCTCCACTTT	CASSQEGQSSYNSPLHF
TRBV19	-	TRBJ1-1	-	TGTGCCAGTAGTACACTTTACCGCCCGTTGAACACTGAAGCTTTCTTT	CASSTLYRPLNTEAFF
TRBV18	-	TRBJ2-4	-	TGTGCCAGCTCACCACGTGAAAGCCCCAAAAACATTCAGTACTTC	CASSPRESPKNIQYF
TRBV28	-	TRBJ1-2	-	TGTGCCAGCAGTCCCGGGGGAGCGTTAGCCAATTTATCACCCTATGGCTACACCTTC	CASSPGGALANLSPYGYTF
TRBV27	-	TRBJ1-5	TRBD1	TGTGCCAGCAGTTTATCATTCAGGGGGGATGGCAATCAGCCCCAGCATTTT	CASSLSFRGDGNQPQHF
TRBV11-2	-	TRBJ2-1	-	TGTGCCAGCAGCTTACAGGACAATGAGCAGTTCTTC	CASSLQDNEQFF
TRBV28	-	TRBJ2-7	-	TGTGCCACCAAACATGGGCAATCGTACGAGCAGTACTTC	CATKHGQSYEQYF
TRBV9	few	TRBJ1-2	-	TGTGCCAGCAGCGTAGACAGGGCCCAAACTATGCCGGGCGGCTACACCTTC	CASSVDRAQTMPGGYTF
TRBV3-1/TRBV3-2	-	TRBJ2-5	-	TGTGCCACCCACCGGGGGGAGACCCAGTACTTC	CATHRGETQYF
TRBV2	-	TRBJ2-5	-	TGTGCCAGCAGTGAAGGGACTCCGCGCCAGGAGACCCAGTACTTC	CASSEGTPRQETQYF
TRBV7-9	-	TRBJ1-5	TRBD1	TGTGCCAGCAGCTCCGGGACAGGGGGGAATATGCCCCAGCATTTT	CASSSGTGGNMPQHF
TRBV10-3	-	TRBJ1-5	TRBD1	TGTGCCACCTGCCTGGACAGGGACAATCAGCCCCAGCATTTT	CATCLDRDNQPQHF
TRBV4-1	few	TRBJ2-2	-	TGCGCCAGCAGCATTCAACAGGCCGGCAGCTTTGGCGGGGAGCTGTTTTTT	CASSIQQAGSFGGELFF